This is a list of T cell receptor beta chains from one sample in a study of T-cell reconstitution after alpha-beta-depleted transplantation in children. TCRdb re-called the PCR reads with MiXCR, one entry per CDR3 protein. This table holds under 250,000 distinct CDR3 sequences, approximately 7% found once. Sequencing used PBMCs, obtained before TCRalphabeta/CD19-depleted stem cell transplant. The receptors were sampled from a boy younger than 10 with acute lymphoblastic leukemia, due to receive a stem cell transplant. The CDR3 runs from the conserved cysteine through the conserved F or W. A D gene is named only where the DNA matches it firmly. Where a row states a size, it is once, few, many or the class of an expanded clone; other rows omit it.

TRBV7-9	many	TRBJ1-1	NA	TGTGCCAGCAGCTTAGGGTCCGGGGACCAAGCTTTCTTT	CASSLGSGDQAFF
TRBV12-3/TRBV12-4	NA	TRBJ2-7	TRBD1	TGTGCCAGCACCCGGACAGGGCCCTACGAGCAGTACTTC	CASTRTGPYEQYF
TRBV7-8	many	TRBJ2-3	TRBD2	TGTGCCACCTCCGGGGGAGGGCCCACAGATACGCAGTATTTT	CATSGGGPTDTQYF
TRBV18	many	TRBJ2-5	TRBD2	TGTGCCAGCTCACCCGGGACTAGCGGACCACAAGAGACCCAGTACTTC	CASSPGTSGPQETQYF
TRBV18	many	TRBJ2-1	TRBD2	TGTGCCAGCTCACCATGGCAGCGGGAGGTTTCCTACAATGAGCAGTTCTTC	CASSPWQREVSYNEQFF
TRBV4-3	few	TRBJ2-2	TRBD2	TGCGCCAGCAGCCAACCTGCCGGGACTAGAAACACCGGGGAGCTGTTTTTT	CASSQPAGTRNTGELFF
TRBV5-6	many	TRBJ1-1	NA	TGTGCCAGCAGCTTGTCGGGCCCCCGAGAGTTCTTCTTT	CASSLSGPREFFF
TRBV14	many	TRBJ2-1	NA	TGTGCCAGCAGCCAAGATTTTTATAAGGATGAGCAGTTCTTC	CASSQDFYKDEQFF
TRBV28	few	TRBJ1-1	TRBD1	TGTGCCAGCACCCCCTCGGGACAGGGGGCGGCTGAAGCTTTCTTT	CASTPSGQGAAEAFF
TRBV2	many	TRBJ2-5	NA	TGTGCCAGCAGTGAACACGAGACCCAGTACTTC	CASSEHETQYF
TRBV20-1	many	TRBJ2-3	TRBD2	TGCAGTGCTAGAACAGCGGGAGACCTCACAGATACGCAGTATTTT	CSARTAGDLTDTQYF
TRBV7-2	few	TRBJ2-3	TRBD2	TGTGCCAGCAGCCCGATGGCGGGAGGGACCGGAGATACGCAGTATTTT	CASSPMAGGTGDTQYF
TRBV28	many	TRBJ2-1	NA	TGTGCCAGCAGTTTAACGCGGCAGGGGAACTCTGAGGAGTTCTTC	CASSLTRQGNSEEFF
TRBV20-1	few	TRBJ1-1	NA	TGCAGTGCTAGAGATGGCAGGAACACTGAAGCTTTCTTT	CSARDGRNTEAFF
TRBV9	many	TRBJ2-3	NA	TGTGCCAGCAGCGGCGGAATCGGGAGCACAGATACGCAGTATTTT	CASSGGIGSTDTQYF
TRBV28	many	TRBJ2-4	NA	TGTGCCGGCCAATCGGACAGCCAAAACATTCAGTACTTC	CAGQSDSQNIQYF
TRBV28	few	TRBJ1-1	TRBD1	TGTGCCAGTTGGGACAGTTTCAACACTGAAGCTTTCTTT	CASWDSFNTEAFF
TRBV11-2	many	TRBJ2-7	NA	TGTGCCAGCAGCCCGTACCACATGCCGTCGACCTACGAGCAGTACTTC	CASSPYHMPSTYEQYF
TRBV25-1	many	TRBJ2-7	NA	TGTGCCAGCAGTCAACAGGGATTAGGCTACGAGCAGTACTTC	CASSQQGLGYEQYF
TRBV7-2	many	TRBJ2-1	NA	TGTGCCAGCAGCTTAGGGCCCACTAGAGGTTACAATGAGCAGTTCTTC	CASSLGPTRGYNEQFF
TRBV13	NA	TRBJ2-5	NA	TGTGCCAGCAGCTCAAGTGGGACTTCAGAGACCCAGTACTTC	CASSSSGTSETQYF
TRBV29-1	many	TRBJ2-5	TRBD1	TGCAGCGTTGGGCCGGGACAGGGTTTCGTTGAGACCCAGTACTTC	CSVGPGQGFVETQYF
TRBV6-2/TRBV6-3	NA	TRBJ2-1	TRBD2	TGTGCCAGCAGTTACGGAGGGAGCGGACTAGCCGTCTACAATGAGCAGTTCTTC	CASSYGGSGLAVYNEQFF
TRBV28	few	TRBJ2-5	TRBD2	TGTGCCAGCGCCCCATCCGGGACTAGCGGGAGAGGGCAAGAGACCCAGTACTTC	CASAPSGTSGRGQETQYF
TRBV20-1	many	TRBJ2-1	TRBD2	TGCAGTGCTCAACAAGCGGGAGGCTCCTACAATGAGCAGTTCTTC	CSAQQAGGSYNEQFF
TRBV5-5	many	TRBJ2-1	TRBD2	TGTGCCAGCAGCCTGGGACTAGGGACCAATGAGCAGTTCTTC	CASSLGLGTNEQFF
TRBV7-2	many	TRBJ2-1	TRBD2	TGTGCCAGCAGCTTGTCCGGGAGGTACTCCAACAATGAGCAGTTCTTC	CASSLSGRYSNNEQFF
TRBV20-1	many	TRBJ2-3	TRBD2	TGCAGTGCTAGCCTCCCGCGGCTAGCGGGACGTGTGTGGGATTTT	CSASLPRLAGRVWDF
TRBV20-1	many	TRBJ2-1	TRBD1	TGCAGTGCTAGAACCGAGGGACAGGGGTCCCACAATGAGCAGTTCTTC	CSARTEGQGSHNEQFF
TRBV12-3/TRBV12-4	few	TRBJ2-1	NA	TGTGCCAGCAGTTCGAGCGTAGGGGGGAATGAGCAGTTCTTC	CASSSSVGGNEQFF
TRBV4-3	many	TRBJ2-2	TRBD2	TGCGCCAGCAGCCAAGGATCAGCGGGAGTTCGGTCCACCGGGGAGCTGTTTTTT	CASSQGSAGVRSTGELFF
TRBV10-2	few	TRBJ2-1	TRBD2	TGCGCCAGCAGCCTGACTAGCGGGCAAACTTACAATGAGCAGTTCTTC	CASSLTSGQTYNEQFF
TRBV5-5	few	TRBJ2-1	TRBD2	TGTGCCAGCAGCTCGCTAGCGGGCAATGAGCAGTTCTTC	CASSSLAGNEQFF
TRBV7-2	NA	TRBJ2-5	NA	TGTGCCAGCAGCTCCTATGGGGAGACCCAGTACTTC	CASSSYGETQYF
TRBV7-2	NA	TRBJ2-1	NA	TGTGCCAGCTCAAGGGGCCAGTTCGAGCAGTTCTTC	CASSRGQFEQFF
TRBV18	few	TRBJ1-5	TRBD1	TGTGCCAGCTCACCACTTCCCTCTTTTCGGGACAGACATCAGCCCCAGCATTTT	CASSPLPSFRDRHQPQHF
TRBV20-1	NA	TRBJ1-2	NA	TGCAGTGCTAGAGGTCTAGGGGGTGCTGGCTACACCTTC	CSARGLGGAGYTF
TRBV7-2	many	TRBJ2-1	NA	TGTGCCAGCAGCTATAACAATGAGCAGTTCTTC	CASSYNNEQFF
TRBV7-8	many	TRBJ2-3	TRBD2	TGTGCCAGCAGCTTCAGCGGGACTGGTACGCAGTATTTT	CASSFSGTGTQYF
TRBV13	many	TRBJ2-7	NA	TGTGCCAGCAGCTCCTACGGGGCGAGCTCCTACGAGCAGTACTTC	CASSSYGASSYEQYF
TRBV20-1	NA	TRBJ1-2	NA	TGCAGTGCCGAAGGAGGCTACACCTTC	CSAEGGYTF
TRBV7-9	few	TRBJ1-2	NA	TGTGCCAGCAGCTTAGAGAACAGGGCTTATGGCTACACCTTC	CASSLENRAYGYTF
TRBV15	few	TRBJ2-6	NA	TGTGCCACCAGCAGGGATGTCGGACCTTTCTCTGGGGCCAACGTCCTGACTTTC	CATSRDVGPFSGANVLTF
TRBV27	many	TRBJ2-5	NA	TGTGCCAGCAGTTTAATCGGGCCCGCGCGGGAGACCCAGTACTTC	CASSLIGPARETQYF
TRBV5-1	few	TRBJ1-6	NA	TGCGCCAGCAGCGGAGGGACACATTCGCCCCTCCACTTT	CASSGGTHSPLHF
TRBV27	many	TRBJ2-1	NA	TGTGCCAGCAGTCCCATCCGAGCCGGGCCAGAGCCCAGGTACAATGAGCAGTTCTTC	CASSPIRAGPEPRYNEQFF
TRBV20-1	many	TRBJ1-5	TRBD1	TGCAGTGTTACTACAGGGGGGAATCAGCCCCAGCATTTT	CSVTTGGNQPQHF
TRBV10-3	many	TRBJ1-1	NA	TGTGCCATCAGTGATCCGGGAGCCAACACTGAAGCTTTCTTT	CAISDPGANTEAFF
TRBV28	many	TRBJ1-1	NA	TGTGCCGTCGGAATGGTCTTGGGCACTGAAGCTTTCTTT	CAVGMVLGTEAFF
TRBV12-3/TRBV12-4	many	TRBJ2-1	TRBD2	TGTGCCAAGTCCTTACTAGCGAGAAATGAGCAGTTCTTC	CAKSLLARNEQFF
TRBV11-2	many	TRBJ1-1	NA	TGTGCCAGCAGCCCCGGCGGCACTGAAGCTTTCTTT	CASSPGGTEAFF
TRBV29-1	many	TRBJ1-1	TRBD1	TGCAGCGTCTGGACAGGGGTGAACACTGAAGCTTTCTTT	CSVWTGVNTEAFF
TRBV20-1	many	TRBJ2-1	NA	TGCAGTGCCCCGATTTACGTAAGGGAGGCTGCTTACAATGAGCAGTTCTTC	CSAPIYVREAAYNEQFF
TRBV12-5	many	TRBJ1-5	TRBD1	TGTGCTAGTGCCCAGGGGGGTATACAGCCCCAGCATTTT	CASAQGGIQPQHF